This TCR beta chain was retrieved from a study of T cell clonotyping in hematopoietic cell transplantation. This CDR3 has 15 amino acids. V gave up 7 bases and J gave up 4 bases; unmatched junction bases: 12. Germline V gene lookup returns CDR1 MNHEY and CDR2 SVGAGI. This table comes from immunoSEQ multiplex PCR, and its TCRdb copy is limited to in-frame clones, with some not included. There are roughly 50,000 clones in the sample; approximately 90% occur only once, and 5.9% lies in the top ten. Time point meaning: recipient sample about 28 days before transplant, after cytoreduction. Sequences were derived from peripheral blood mononuclear cells, sampled before stem cell transplant. V and J are TRBV6-5 and TRBJ2-7; 8 bases are shared with TRBD2. This sequence was found in a man aged 60 to 75 with biphenotypic leukemia. Some clones in this sample may be carry-over from other donors' samples. The CDR3 DNA sequence: TGTGCCAGCACCGCCCCTAGCGGGTCGTCTTACGAGCAGTACTTC. It codes for CASTAPSGSSYEQYF.